The T cell receptor (beta chain) under discussion was sequenced for a study of radiation and T cells in renal cell carcinoma. General study results and limits: Baseline intratumoral clonotype presence is unknown without pretreatment biopsies.

CDR3 size: 15 residues. V dropped 1 base and J dropped 5 bases, with 12 bases sitting between them. The germline V gene encodes CDR1 LNHDA and CDR2 SQIVND (reference sequence). Time point in this sample: blood 2 weeks post-SBRT. Specified treatment: 15 Gy SBRT to primary tumor, nephrectomy 4 weeks later. Clones were read by immunoSEQ multiplex PCR, and TCRdb kept only the in-frame ones, dropping some. This sample has about 150,000 clones; roughly 89% occur once, and the top ten carry roughly 13%. Points on this clone: The antigen is undetermined.

The rearrangement links TRBV19 to TRBJ1-5; possibly TRBD1 for D (6 bases). Sample: blood, taken from a patient whose treatment included radiotherapy and nephrectomy. The receptor was derived from a woman between 50 and 59 years old with renal cell carcinoma. CDR3 in amino acids: CASSIVQGSDQPQHF. CDR3 in DNA: TGTGCCAGTAGTATAGTACAGGGCTCGGATCAGCCCCAGCATTTT.